This is a list of T cell receptor beta chains from one sample in a study of blood T cell repertoires in COVID-19. Sequencing was performed with immunoSEQ multiplex PCR; in TCRdb, only in-frame clones are kept and a portion is missing. The sample lists some 130,000 clones, approximately 88% seen once, with 10% in the top ten. The sequenced sample consisted of peripheral blood. Receptors originate from a man aged 50 to 59 with acute or convalescent COVID-19. Each CDR3 is given with its conserved first and last residue. The D gene is left open where the match is weak. Clone size is not always given. Where it is, it says once, few, many or a class for expanded clones.

clone size	D gene	V gene	J gene	CDR3 protein	CDR3 DNA
.	TRBD2	TRBV2	TRBJ2-1	CASSIAGGINNEQFF	TGTGCCAGCAGTATAGCGGGGGGTATAAACAATGAGCAGTTCTTC
.	TRBD1	TRBV18	TRBJ1-2	CASSLDRGPYGYTF	TGTGCCAGCTCACTCGACAGGGGCCCCTATGGCTACACCTTC
.	.	TRBV11-3	TRBJ2-3	CASSLLANTDTQYF	TGTGCCAGCAGCCTTCTAGCTAACACAGATACGCAGTATTTT
.	TRBD1	TRBV5-4	TRBJ2-2	CASSPGQGPGGELFF	TGTGCCAGCAGCCCCGGACAGGGTCCCGGCGGGGAGCTGTTTTTT
.	TRBD1	TRBV9	TRBJ1-2	CASSATGQSYGYTF	TGTGCCAGCAGCGCTACGGGACAGTCCTATGGCTACACCTTC
.	.	TRBV3-1/TRBV3-2	TRBJ2-5	CASSLEETQYF	TGTGCCAGCAGCCTAGAAGAGACCCAGTACTTC
.	.	TRBV28	TRBJ1-1	CASTTTGMGTEAFF	TGTGCCAGCACCACAACAGGGATGGGAACTGAAGCTTTCTTT
.	.	TRBV4-1	TRBJ1-5	CATREFGHSNQPQHF	TGCGCCACCCGGGAGTTCGGTCATAGCAATCAGCCCCAGCATTTT
.	.	TRBV7-9	TRBJ1-4	CASSTTGSPRREKLFF	TGTGCCAGCAGCACAACAGGGAGCCCCCGCCGGGAAAAACTGTTTTTT
.	.	TRBV10-1	TRBJ2-7	CASSVPWQEWRAPYEQYF	TGCGCCAGCAGCGTCCCCTGGCAGGAGTGGCGGGCCCCCTACGAGCAGTACTTC
.	.	TRBV2	TRBJ1-1	CASTKQGLNTEAFF	TGTGCCAGCACTAAACAGGGACTGAACACTGAAGCTTTCTTT
.	.	TRBV19	TRBJ2-3	CASSIGVNRGTDTQYF	TGTGCCAGTAGTATAGGAGTGAATCGGGGCACAGATACGCAGTATTTT
.	TRBD1	TRBV7-9	TRBJ1-5	CASSLSTGRNQPQHF	TGTGCCAGCAGCTTATCGACAGGGCGCAATCAGCCCCAGCATTTT
.	.	TRBV18	TRBJ1-6	CASSSSVGTSPLHF	TGTGCCAGCTCATCTAGCGTGGGTACTTCACCCCTCCACTTT
.	.	TRBV19	TRBJ1-1	CASRRLTGLAEAFF	TGTGCCAGTAGACGACTGACAGGTCTCGCTGAAGCTTTCTTT
.	.	TRBV5-1	TRBJ1-2	CASSLDGGNYGYTF	TGCGCCAGCAGCTTGGACGGGGGAAACTATGGCTACACCTTC
.	TRBD2	TRBV4-1	TRBJ2-2	CASSHLLAGVGELFF	TGCGCCAGCAGCCACTTACTAGCGGGAGTCGGGGAGCTGTTTTTT
.	.	TRBV12-1	TRBJ2-1	CASRQIRGQLYNEQFF	TGTGCCAGCAGACAAATCCGTGGACAGCTGTACAATGAGCAGTTCTTC
.	.	TRBV28	TRBJ1-2	CASRYLQENYGYTF	TGTGCCAGCAGATACCTACAGGAGAACTATGGCTACACCTTC
.	TRBD1	TRBV25-1	TRBJ1-1	CASSETARGQAFF	TGTGCCAGCAGTGAAACGGCGAGGGGGCAGGCTTTCTTT
.	TRBD1	TRBV18	TRBJ1-2	CASSTSFKTGENGYTF	TGTGCCAGCTCCACCTCGTTTAAGACAGGGGAGAATGGCTACACCTTC
.	TRBD2	TRBV28	TRBJ2-3	CASSSQGTRGTDTQYF	TGTGCCAGCAGTTCCCAAGGGACTAGAGGCACAGATACGCAGTATTTT
few	TRBD1	TRBV2	TRBJ1-6	CASGQGVSPLHF	TGTGCCAGCGGACAGGGGGTATCACCCCTCCACTTT
.	TRBD1	TRBV7-8	TRBJ1-2	CASRKDRGRIFSNYGYTF	TGTGCCAGCAGAAAGGACAGGGGCAGGATTTTCTCTAACTATGGCTACACCTTC
.	.	TRBV7-2	TRBJ2-5	CASSPRGLTETQYF	TGTGCCAGCAGTCCAAGGGGCCTAACGGAGACCCAGTACTTC
.	.	TRBV7-2	TRBJ2-7	CASRRTMAAYEQYF	TGTGCCAGCAGGCGGACAATGGCAGCCTACGAGCAGTACTTC
few	TRBD1	TRBV5-6	TRBJ1-2	CASSSTDRVHYGYTF	TGTGCCAGCAGCTCGACCGACAGGGTCCACTATGGCTACACCTTC
.	.	TRBV28	TRBJ2-3	CASSLVLDTQYF	TGTGCCAGCAGTTTAGTACTAGATACGCAGTATTTT
.	TRBD1	TRBV3-1/TRBV3-2	TRBJ1-2	CASSQGDRAWNYGYTF	TGTGCCAGCAGCCAGGGGGACAGGGCTTGGAACTATGGCTACACCTTC
.	.	TRBV4-2	TRBJ1-1	CASSQVGRAPNTEAFF	TGTGCCAGCAGCCAAGTAGGCAGGGCCCCGAACACTGAAGCTTTCTTT
.	TRBD1	TRBV5-1	TRBJ1-2	CASDPGQGNQYGYTF	TGCGCCAGTGACCCGGGACAGGGAAATCAGTATGGCTACACCTTC
.	.	TRBV28	TRBJ1-5	CASSFQGFWSNQPQHF	TGTGCCAGCAGTTTTCAGGGATTTTGGAGCAATCAGCCCCAGCATTTT
.	TRBD1	TRBV2	TRBJ1-5	CASSAEQGAVQPQHF	TGTGCCAGCAGTGCCGAGCAGGGGGCCGTTCAGCCCCAGCATTTT
.	.	TRBV18	TRBJ1-2	CASSRQKNNYGYTF	TGTGCCAGCTCACGACAGAAAAATAACTATGGCTACACCTTC
.	.	TRBV27	TRBJ2-3	CASSLSFSGSDTQYF	TGTGCCAGCAGTTTATCCTTTAGCGGATCAGATACGCAGTATTTT
.	.	TRBV5-1	TRBJ2-1	CASSLGLVNEQFF	TGCGCCAGCAGCTTGGGGCTAGTGAATGAGCAGTTCTTC
once	.	TRBV6-1	TRBJ2-7	CASSEGGDSYEQYF	TGTGCCAGCAGTGAAGGAGGTGACTCCTACGAGCAGTACTTC
.	TRBD2	TRBV11-1	TRBJ2-7	CASSAPGLAAAEQYF	TGTGCCAGCAGCGCTCCGGGACTAGCGGCCGCCGAGCAGTACTTC
.	.	TRBV5-6	TRBJ1-1	CASSRSQGTNTEAFF	TGTGCCAGCAGCCGATCCCAGGGCACGAACACTGAAGCTTTCTTT
few	.	TRBV12-3/TRBV12-4	TRBJ1-2	CASSWEGNYGYTF	TGTGCCAGCAGTTGGGAGGGGAACTATGGCTACACCTTC
.	TRBD1	TRBV19	TRBJ1-5	CASSEPRTGGNQPQHF	TGTGCCAGTAGTGAGCCCCGGACAGGGGGAAATCAGCCCCAGCATTTT
.	TRBD2	TRBV4-2	TRBJ2-3	CASSQVEAGSWADTQYF	TGTGCCAGCAGCCAAGTTGAAGCGGGAAGTTGGGCAGATACGCAGTATTTT
.	.	TRBV7-9	TRBJ1-2	CASSSGRASNYGYTF	TGTGCCAGCAGCTCCGGGAGGGCTTCTAACTATGGCTACACCTTC
.	.	TRBV19	TRBJ1-6	CASSIGQLYSPLHF	TGTGCCAGTAGTATAGGACAGTTATATTCACCCCTCCACTTT
.	TRBD1	TRBV4-1	TRBJ2-7	CASSHPGQGRYEQYF	TGCGCCAGCAGCCATCCGGGACAGGGGAGATACGAGCAGTACTTC
few	TRBD1	TRBV5-1	TRBJ1-2	CASSFTGEIGYGYTF	TGCGCCAGCAGCTTTACAGGGGAAATAGGCTATGGCTACACCTTC
.	.	TRBV5-4	TRBJ2-7	CASSTSGEQYF	.
.	TRBD2	TRBV2	TRBJ2-1	CASKGGRGVNNEQFF	TGTGCCAGCAAGGGCGGGAGGGGTGTAAACAATGAGCAGTTCTTC